The rows below give T cell receptor beta chains drawn from one sample of a study of blood T cells in healthy people across ages. TCRdb processed the 5' RACE reads anew with MiXCR; each CDR3 protein has one entry. The table lists roughly 930,000 distinct CDR3 sequences, 48% of them singletons. The sequenced material came from blood. The receptor source for this set is a man aged 25-40 years in good health. The CDR3 runs from the conserved cysteine through the conserved F or W. Fields, in order: V gene, clone size, J gene, D gene, CDR3 protein, CDR3 DNA. D genes are given only for firm matches. Clone size is given for some rows only: seen once, a few or many times, or a class if the clone is expanded.

v_call: TRBV7-2
clone_size: -
j_call: TRBJ1-1
d_call: -
cdr3_aa: CASSIWGAPGVSEAFF
cdr3_nt: TGTGCCAGCAGCATATGGGGGGCGCCGGGGGTGTCTGAAGCTTTCTTT

v_call: TRBV29-1
clone_size: once
j_call: TRBJ1-1
d_call: -
cdr3_aa: CSVEETGEAFF
cdr3_nt: TGCAGCGTTGAAGAGACCGGTGAAGCTTTCTTT

v_call: TRBV4-3
clone_size: -
j_call: TRBJ2-3
d_call: -
cdr3_aa: CASSQEVLLDEQYF
cdr3_nt: TGCGCCAGCAGCCAAGAAGTGTTGCTGGACGAGCAGTATTTT

v_call: TRBV20-1
clone_size: -
j_call: TRBJ1-5
d_call: TRBD1
cdr3_aa: CSATAGTARNQPQHF
cdr3_nt: TGCAGTGCTACGGCCGGGACAGCTCGCAATCAGCCCCAGCATTTT

v_call: TRBV20-1
clone_size: -
j_call: TRBJ1-2
d_call: TRBD1
cdr3_aa: CSANTPGQGANYGYTF
cdr3_nt: TGCAGTGCTAATACTCCGGGACAGGGAGCTAACTATGGCTACACCTTC

v_call: TRBV20-1
clone_size: few
j_call: TRBJ2-3
d_call: -
cdr3_aa: CSARDSSRFTDTQYF
cdr3_nt: TGCAGTGCTAGAGATTCGTCTAGATTCACAGATACGCAGTATTTT

v_call: TRBV4-1
clone_size: once
j_call: TRBJ2-1
d_call: TRBD2
cdr3_aa: CASSQDGASGVNEQFF
cdr3_nt: TGCGCCAGCAGCCAAGATGGAGCTAGCGGGGTTAATGAGCAGTTCTTC

v_call: TRBV5-1
clone_size: -
j_call: TRBJ2-7
d_call: -
cdr3_aa: CASSTDSTKYEQYF
cdr3_nt: TGCGCCAGCAGCACCGACTCGACCAAGTACGAGCAGTACTTC

v_call: TRBV7-9
clone_size: -
j_call: TRBJ2-1
d_call: -
cdr3_aa: CASSWGIVGNEQFF
cdr3_nt: TGTGCCAGCAGCTGGGGGATAGTGGGAAATGAGCAGTTCTTC

v_call: TRBV4-1
clone_size: -
j_call: TRBJ2-3
d_call: TRBD1
cdr3_aa: CASGSGQGTDTQYF
cdr3_nt: TGCGCCAGCGGATCGGGACAGGGTACAGATACGCAGTATTTT

v_call: TRBV30
clone_size: -
j_call: TRBJ1-1
d_call: -
cdr3_aa: CARAQGNTEAFF
cdr3_nt: TGTGCCAGGGCACAGGGGAACACTGAAGCTTTCTTT

v_call: TRBV20-1
clone_size: -
j_call: TRBJ2-5
d_call: -
cdr3_aa: CSEGSPQTKGEQYF
cdr3_nt: TGCAGTGAAGGGAGCCCCCAGACCAAGGGGGAGCAGTACTTC

v_call: TRBV2
clone_size: -
j_call: TRBJ2-1
d_call: -
cdr3_aa: CASSEALGWSEQFF
cdr3_nt: TGTGCCAGCAGTGAAGCGCTTGGGTGGTCGGAGCAGTTCTTC

v_call: TRBV12-3/TRBV12-4
clone_size: -
j_call: TRBJ2-5
d_call: -
cdr3_aa: CASSSTKETQYF
cdr3_nt: TGTGCCAGCAGTTCCACGAAAGAGACCCAGTACTTC

v_call: TRBV20-1
clone_size: -
j_call: TRBJ2-1
d_call: -
cdr3_aa: CSAPGTYRSYNEQFF
cdr3_nt: TGCAGTGCCCCCGGGACATACCGCTCCTACAATGAGCAGTTCTTC

v_call: TRBV7-9
clone_size: -
j_call: TRBJ1-5
d_call: -
cdr3_aa: CAGKCQPQHF
cdr3_nt: TGTGCCGGGAAGTGTCAGCCCCAGCATTTT

v_call: TRBV20-1
clone_size: -
j_call: TRBJ2-7
d_call: -
cdr3_aa: CSAIKGDTYEQYF
cdr3_nt: TGCAGTGCTATAAAGGGTGACACCTACGAGCAGTACTTC

v_call: TRBV5-6
clone_size: few
j_call: TRBJ2-7
d_call: -
cdr3_aa: CASSFQREQYF
cdr3_nt: TGTGCCAGCAGCTTCCAGCGCGAGCAGTACTTC

v_call: TRBV20-1
clone_size: few
j_call: TRBJ2-7
d_call: -
cdr3_aa: CSANRQERTYEQYF
cdr3_nt: TGCAGTGCAAACCGACAGGAACGAACCTACGAGCAGTACTTC

v_call: TRBV3-1
clone_size: few
j_call: TRBJ2-7
d_call: -
cdr3_aa: CASSQDLTRTYEQYF
cdr3_nt: TGTGCCAGCAGCCAAGATCTTACGAGGACCTACGAGCAGTACTTC

v_call: TRBV29-1
clone_size: once
j_call: TRBJ2-1
d_call: -
cdr3_aa: CSVEVPIYNEQFF
cdr3_nt: TGCAGCGTTGAAGTCCCCATCTACAATGAGCAGTTCTTC

v_call: TRBV4-3
clone_size: -
j_call: TRBJ1-2
d_call: -
cdr3_aa: CASSQEAHANYGYTF
cdr3_nt: TGCGCCAGCAGCCAAGAAGCCCATGCTAACTATGGCTACACCTTC

v_call: TRBV20-1
clone_size: many
j_call: TRBJ2-5
d_call: -
cdr3_aa: CSARDADTVKTQYF
cdr3_nt: TGCAGTGCTAGAGACGCCGACACTGTCAAGACCCAGTACTTC

v_call: TRBV7-8
clone_size: -
j_call: TRBJ2-3
d_call: TRBD2
cdr3_aa: CASSPLRERGAQYF
cdr3_nt: TGTGCCAGCAGCCCTCTTAGGGAGCGGGGGGCGCAGTATTTT

v_call: TRBV7-2
clone_size: many
j_call: TRBJ2-3
d_call: -
cdr3_aa: CASSAGSTDTQYF
cdr3_nt: TGTGCCAGCAGCGCCGGCAGCACAGATACGCAGTATTTT

v_call: TRBV4-2
clone_size: few
j_call: TRBJ1-5
d_call: -
cdr3_aa: CASSQNNQPQHF
cdr3_nt: TGTGCCAGCAGCCAAAACAATCAGCCCCAGCATTTT

v_call: TRBV13
clone_size: -
j_call: TRBJ1-3
d_call: -
cdr3_aa: CASSLGWGANTIYF
cdr3_nt: TGTGCCAGCAGCTTAGGGTGGGGAGCAAACACCATATATTTT

v_call: TRBV6-1
clone_size: -
j_call: TRBJ2-7
d_call: -
cdr3_aa: CASEGPAPEQYF
cdr3_nt: TGTGCCTCTGAGGGGCCGGCCCCCGAGCAGTACTTC

v_call: TRBV6-1
clone_size: few
j_call: TRBJ2-7
d_call: -
cdr3_aa: CASSEYKGVGEQYF
cdr3_nt: TGTGCCAGCAGTGAATATAAAGGAGTAGGCGAGCAGTACTTC

v_call: TRBV28
clone_size: -
j_call: TRBJ2-1
d_call: TRBD2
cdr3_aa: CASSSETSGEFDNEQFF
cdr3_nt: TGTGCCAGCAGTTCCGAGACTAGCGGGGAGTTTGACAATGAGCAGTTCTTC

v_call: TRBV15
clone_size: once
j_call: TRBJ2-1
d_call: TRBD1
cdr3_aa: CATTTGVREQFF
cdr3_nt: TGTGCCACCACAACAGGGGTCCGTGAGCAGTTCTTC

v_call: TRBV2
clone_size: -
j_call: TRBJ2-3
d_call: TRBD1
cdr3_aa: CASRATGSSTDTQYF
cdr3_nt: TGTGCCAGCAGGGCGACAGGGTCTAGCACAGATACGCAGTATTTT